Listed below are T cell receptor beta chains from one sample, sequenced in a study of Ad26.COV2.S vaccination and SARS-CoV-2 variants. Using immunoSEQ multiplex PCR, the repertoire was profiled, and TCRdb retains in-frame clones only, with some absent. The repertoire includes fewer than 500,000 clones, nearly 90% of them detected once, and about 2.5% sits in the top ten. The input for sequencing was peripheral blood, taken in a trial of Ad26.COV2.S vaccine versus placebo. The source of these receptors is a person between 18 and 65 years old who received the Ad26.COV2.S COVID-19 vaccine or a placebo. CDR3s include the opening cysteine and the closing phenylalanine or tryptophan. A D gene is named only where the DNA matches it firmly. Some rows have no size entry. The others give once, few or many, or a class for an expanded clone.

.	TRBV7-9	TRBD2	TRBJ2-5	TGTGCCAGCAGCCCAGGACTAGCGGGGGGGTACGATTGGCAAGAGACCCAGTACTTC	CASSPGLAGGYDWQETQYF
.	TRBV19	TRBD1	TRBJ1-2	TGTGCCAGTAGTATCTCGGGGACAGGTTCGAGTGGCTACACCTTC	CASSISGTGSSGYTF
.	TRBV27	.	TRBJ2-3	TGTGCCAGCAGATTAACTGACGGCGAGGGACCAGATACGCAGTATTTT	CASRLTDGEGPDTQYF
.	TRBV7-2	.	TRBJ2-5	TGTGCCAGCAGCTTTAGCAGTGGGGAGACCCAGTACTTC	CASSFSSGETQYF
.	TRBV9	.	TRBJ1-4	TGTGCCAGCAGCGCGAGGGGGAGCTCGGTAAATGAAAAACTGTTTTTT	CASSARGSSVNEKLFF
.	TRBV4-3	TRBD1	TRBJ1-5	TGCGCCAGCAGCCTCACGACAGGGGGTTGGCAGCCCCAGCATTTT	CASSLTTGGWQPQHF
.	TRBV20-1	TRBD1	TRBJ1-6	TGCAGTGCTAGTAGTGGCGAATCTATCGACAGGGATAATTCACCCCTCCACTTT	CSASSGESIDRDNSPLHF
once	TRBV5-1	.	TRBJ1-2	TGCGCCAGCAGCTTGCAGGGCTTTGACGGCTACACCTTC	CASSLQGFDGYTF
.	TRBV6-6	TRBD1	TRBJ1-3	TGTGCCAGCAGTCCGCGCCTCCGGGACAGGGTCGCTGGAAACACCATATATTTT	CASSPRLRDRVAGNTIYF
.	TRBV6-6	.	TRBJ1-1	TGTGCCAGCAGGGGGAGGGTGAACACTGAAGCTTTCTTT	CASRGRVNTEAFF
.	TRBV4-2	.	TRBJ2-5	TGTGCCAGCAGCCAAGAGATTTGGGGGGAAGAGACCCAGTACTTC	CASSQEIWGEETQYF
.	TRBV5-1	TRBD2	TRBJ2-7	TGCGCCACCAGCGGGGGGCCCCCCCCCGCTTACGAGCAGTACTTC	CATSGGPPPAYEQYF
once	TRBV11-2	TRBD1	TRBJ2-5	TGTGCCAGCAGCTCGAACTTCGGGACAGGGGACGGAGAGACCCAGTACTTC	CASSSNFGTGDGETQYF
.	TRBV5-1	TRBD2	TRBJ2-3	TGCGCCAGCAGCGCCTTAGCGGGAGTGGTGGCAAGCACAGATACGCAGTATTTT	CASSALAGVVASTDTQYF
.	TRBV28	.	TRBJ2-4	TGTGCCAGCAGTTTTCTAGCGAGTCAAATTCAGTACTTC	CASSFLASQIQYF
.	TRBV6-2/TRBV6-3	.	TRBJ2-7	TGTGCCAGCAGTTACTCGCACGGGTACGAGCAGTACTTC	CASSYSHGYEQYF
.	TRBV2	.	TRBJ1-4	TGTGCCAGCATCTTTGGGGGGACTGAAGCGATTGAAAAACTGTTTTTT	CASIFGGTEAIEKLFF
.	TRBV18	.	TRBJ2-5	TGTGCCAGCTCACCACCGGGCGGATTAGAGACCCAGTACTTC	CASSPPGGLETQYF
.	TRBV2	TRBD2	TRBJ2-2	TGTGCCAGCAAGGGGACTAGCGGGAGTACCGGGGAGCTGTTTTTT	CASKGTSGSTGELFF
.	TRBV19	.	TRBJ1-1	TGTGCCAGTAGAGGGACATTGAACACTGAAGCTTTCTTT	CASRGTLNTEAFF
.	TRBV6-5	.	TRBJ1-5	TGTGCCAGCAGTGACTCTAGTTGGGGGCCCCAGCATTTT	CASSDSSWGPQHF
.	TRBV3-1/TRBV3-2	.	TRBJ1-2	TGTGCCAGCAGCCTCCCTGGGGGGGCAGGACCCTACACCTTC	CASSLPGGAGPYTF
.	TRBV5-6	.	TRBJ1-6	TGTGCCAGCATGCCGGGGAGCAGAGTAAATTCACCCCTCCACTTT	CASMPGSRVNSPLHF
once	TRBV10-3	TRBD2	TRBJ2-3	TGTGCCATCAGGGAGGGGACTAGCGTTCTCACAGATACGCAGTATTTT	CAIREGTSVLTDTQYF
once	TRBV6-5	.	TRBJ2-2	TGTGCCAGCAGTTACTCAGGGTTTACCGGGGAGCTGTTTTTT	CASSYSGFTGELFF
once	TRBV10-3	.	TRBJ1-1	TGTGCCATCAGTGAAGCGGGGGTGAACACTGAAGCTTTCTTT	CAISEAGVNTEAFF
.	TRBV19	TRBD1	TRBJ2-3	TGTGCCAGTAGTATAACGACAGGGTACGGAGATACGCAGTATTTT	CASSITTGYGDTQYF
.	TRBV28	.	TRBJ1-3	TGTGCCAGCTCCGACGGGACAAAGGGAAACACCATATATTTT	CASSDGTKGNTIYF
.	TRBV7-6	TRBD1	TRBJ1-1	TGTGCCAGCAGTCAACAGGGGGCAGAGGGAGCTTTCTTT	CASSQQGAEGAFF
.	TRBV6-1	TRBD1	TRBJ1-5	TGTGCCAGCAGTGAAGGCCCAGGGGGGGATCAGCCCCAGCATTTT	CASSEGPGGDQPQHF
.	TRBV5-4	TRBD2	TRBJ2-1	TGTGCCAGCAGCATTCGGACTAGCGGACCGATGGGGAAGCAGTTCTTC	CASSIRTSGPMGKQFF
.	TRBV7-2	TRBD2	TRBJ2-5	TGTGCCAGCAGCTTAGCGCTGACTAGCGGGAGAGAGACCCAGTACTTC	CASSLALTSGRETQYF
.	TRBV5-1	TRBD2	TRBJ2-2	TGCGCCAGCAGCTCGCAGGGAGGGCTTGGAACCGGGGAGCTGTTTTTT	CASSSQGGLGTGELFF
.	TRBV23-1	.	TRBJ1-5	TGCGCCAGCAGTCAATCCGCATATAGCAATCAGCCCCAGCATTTT	CASSQSAYSNQPQHF
.	TRBV7-9	.	TRBJ1-1	TGTGCCAGCAGCTTCGCTAACACTGAAGCTTTCTTT	CASSFANTEAFF
once	TRBV28	.	TRBJ1-4	TGTGCCAGCAGGAGGACGACGGCAAGAGAAAAACTGTTTTTT	CASRRTTAREKLFF
.	TRBV28	.	TRBJ2-7	TGTGCCAGCAGGGGTAACACCTACGAGCAGTACTTC	CASRGNTYEQYF
.	TRBV28	.	TRBJ1-1	TGTGCCAGCAGTGCGTACAGGGCTGAAGCTTTCTTT	CASSAYRAEAFF
.	TRBV7-6	TRBD1	TRBJ2-1	TGTGCCAGCAGCTTACGTCGGACAGGGGTTATGAATGAGCAGTTCTTC	CASSLRRTGVMNEQFF
.	TRBV5-1	TRBD1	TRBJ1-2	TGCGCCAGCAGCTTGGCCGAGACAGGGGTCGGCTACACCTTC	CASSLAETGVGYTF
.	TRBV7-2	TRBD1	TRBJ2-2	TGTGCCAGCAGCTTAGACAGGGGGTATGGCGGGGAGCTGTTTTTT	CASSLDRGYGGELFF
once	TRBV6-2/TRBV6-3	.	TRBJ2-5	TGTGCCAGCAGCCCTCGGGGCCGAGGGGGAGAGACCCAGTACTTC	CASSPRGRGGETQYF